This is a list of T cell receptor beta chains from one sample in a study of cytomegalovirus exposure and HLA in healthy donors. Measured with immunoSEQ multiplex PCR; TCRdb has only the in-frame clones, and not every one. The sample includes about 360,000 clones, approximately 90% seen only once; the top ten take roughly 0.8%. Sequenced material: PBMCs. The receptors stem from a woman under 30 in good health and CMV-seronegative. Both conserved end residues are part of each CDR3. Fields, in order: J gene, clone size, V gene, D gene, CDR3 protein, CDR3 DNA. A D gene is named only where the DNA matches it firmly. For some rows the clone size is stated as once, few or many, or as a class when expanded; others skip it.

J: TRBJ2-3; size: once; V: TRBV7-3; D: TRBD2; CDR3: CASSQAVAGVTDTQYF; DNA: TGTGCCAGCAGCCAGGCGGTAGCGGGAGTCACAGATACGCAGTATTTT
J: TRBJ2-3; size: -; V: TRBV27; D: -; CDR3: CASSSSGLVSDTQYF; DNA: TGTGCCAGCAGTTCTAGTGGTCTAGTATCAGATACGCAGTATTTT
J: TRBJ1-1; size: -; V: TRBV5-1; D: -; CDR3: CASSQGLTNTEAFF; DNA: TGCGCCAGCAGCCAAGGACTGACGAACACTGAAGCTTTCTTT
J: TRBJ2-7; size: -; V: TRBV28; D: TRBD1; CDR3: CASRGTGGAYEQYF; DNA: TGTGCCAGCAGGGGGACAGGGGGCGCCTACGAGCAGTACTTC
J: TRBJ1-1; size: -; V: TRBV9; D: -; CDR3: CASSVPGLKNTEAFF; DNA: TGTGCCAGCAGCGTCCCGGGTCTAAAGAACACTGAAGCTTTCTTT
J: TRBJ1-2; size: -; V: TRBV5-1; D: TRBD1; CDR3: CASKQLPTGNYGYTF; DNA: TGCGCCAGCAAACAACTTCCGACAGGGAACTATGGCTACACCTTC
J: TRBJ1-2; size: -; V: TRBV13; D: -; CDR3: CASSLEQGTYGYTF; DNA: TGTGCCAGCAGCTTAGAGCAGGGGACCTATGGCTACACCTTC
J: TRBJ2-7; size: -; V: TRBV4-1; D: TRBD1; CDR3: CASSLAGTGGFEQYF; DNA: TGCGCCAGCAGCCTTGCCGGGACAGGGGGGTTCGAGCAGTACTTC
J: TRBJ1-2; size: -; V: TRBV10-3; D: -; CDR3: CAISDDRNYGYTF; DNA: TGTGCCATCAGTGACGACAGAAACTATGGCTACACCTTC
J: TRBJ1-1; size: -; V: TRBV6-5; D: -; CDR3: CASSYGPGVNTEAFF; DNA: TGTGCCAGCAGTTACGGCCCAGGCGTGAACACTGAAGCTTTCTTT
J: TRBJ2-7; size: -; V: TRBV5-4; D: TRBD1; CDR3: CASSPGSTGALEQYF; DNA: TGTGCCAGCAGCCCGGGGTCGACAGGGGCCCTCGAGCAGTACTTC
J: TRBJ1-4; size: once; V: TRBV5-5; D: -; CDR3: CASSLFTGEKLFF; DNA: TGTGCCAGCAGCTTGTTTACAGGGGAAAAACTGTTTTTT
J: TRBJ1-1; size: -; V: TRBV5-4; D: -; CDR3: CASSLTGLVAFF; DNA: TGTGCCAGCAGCTTGACAGGGTTGGTAGCTTTCTTT
J: TRBJ1-5; size: -; V: TRBV27; D: TRBD1; CDR3: CASSPTGTGAVVISNQPQHF; DNA: TGTGCCAGCAGTCCCACCGGGACAGGGGCAGTCGTTATATCCAATCAGCCCCAGCATTTT
J: TRBJ1-6; size: -; V: TRBV30; D: -; CDR3: CAWRGSFGRISPLHF; DNA: TGTGCCTGGAGAGGGAGCTTCGGCCGTATCTCACCCCTCCACTTT
J: TRBJ1-1; size: -; V: TRBV2; D: -; CDR3: CASTRGWGEAFF; DNA: TGTGCCAGCACGAGAGGGTGGGGTGAAGCTTTCTTT
J: TRBJ2-6; size: -; V: TRBV7-8; D: -; CDR3: CASSLVIRSSGANVLTF; DNA: TGTGCCAGCAGCTTAGTAATCCGGAGCTCTGGGGCCAACGTCCTGACTTTC
J: TRBJ1-2; size: -; V: TRBV30; D: TRBD1; CDR3: CAWSVDRVVYGYTF; DNA: TGTGCCTGGAGTGTAGACAGGGTTGTCTATGGCTACACCTTC
J: TRBJ1-2; size: once; V: TRBV5-8; D: -; CDR3: CASSLSGAGSSGYTF; DNA: TGTGCCAGCAGCTTAAGCGGGGCGGGATCCAGTGGCTACACCTTC
J: TRBJ1-1; size: once; V: TRBV4-1; D: TRBD1; CDR3: CASSQVPRGRATEAFF; DNA: TGCGCCAGCAGCCAAGTCCCCAGGGGGCGTGCGACTGAAGCTTTCTTT
J: TRBJ2-7; size: -; V: TRBV30; D: -; CDR3: CAWSVRAARYF; DNA: TGTGCCTGGAGTGTGAGGGCCGCTAGGTACTTC
J: TRBJ1-4; size: few; V: TRBV27; D: -; CDR3: CASSRGMVATNEKLFF; DNA: TGTGCCAGCAGCCGGGGTATGGTTGCAACTAATGAAAAACTGTTTTTT
J: TRBJ1-4; size: -; V: TRBV28; D: -; CDR3: CASSLNSLNEKLFF; DNA: TGTGCCAGCAGTTTAAACAGCCTCAATGAAAAACTGTTTTTT
J: TRBJ2-5; size: -; V: TRBV9; D: TRBD2; CDR3: CASSGTSGSGETQYF; DNA: TGTGCCAGCAGCGGGACTAGCGGGAGTGGGGAGACCCAGTACTTC
J: TRBJ1-1; size: -; V: TRBV6-1; D: -; CDR3: CASSKIDPGNTEAFF; DNA: TGTGCCAGCAGTAAAATCGATCCCGGGAACACTGAAGCTTTCTTT
J: TRBJ2-7; size: -; V: TRBV28; D: TRBD1; CDR3: CASSSSGQGTYEQYF; DNA: TGTGCCAGCAGTTCCAGCGGACAGGGTACCTACGAGCAGTACTTC
J: TRBJ2-1; size: -; V: TRBV11-3; D: TRBD2; CDR3: CASSPSGTSGPYNEQFF; DNA: TGTGCCAGCAGCCCTTCCGGGACTAGCGGGCCGTACAATGAGCAGTTCTTC
J: TRBJ2-1; size: -; V: TRBV7-2; D: TRBD2; CDR3: CASSGLAGVGNEQFF; DNA: TGTGCCAGCAGCGGACTAGCGGGAGTGGGGAATGAGCAGTTCTTC
J: TRBJ2-5; size: -; V: TRBV7-9; D: -; CDR3: CAGGRRDRPEQETQYF; DNA: TGTGCCGGGGGAAGGAGGGACCGACCCGAACAAGAGACCCAGTACTTC
J: TRBJ2-5; size: -; V: TRBV11-2; D: -; CDR3: CASSLPQGQETQYF; DNA: TGTGCCAGCAGCTTACCACAGGGCCAAGAGACCCAGTACTTC